These 9 T cell receptor beta chains came from one sample sequenced in a study of blood T cell repertoires in COVID-19. The repertoire was sequenced with immunoSEQ multiplex PCR; TCRdb's copy has only in-frame clones and lacks some. This table has some 48,000 clones, 85% to 95% appearing once. The sample was peripheral blood. The receptors were sampled from a man aged 60-69 years with COVID-19, enrolled during active disease.

The rearrangement uses TRBV30 and TRBJ1-2; 7 bases match TRBD1. Trimming took 0 bases from V and 6 from J; bases not matched to a gene: 10. The length of the CDR3 is 15 residues. Germline V gene lookup returns CDR1 GTSNPN and CDR2 SVGIG (reference sequence). CDR3 nucleotides: TGTGCCTGGAGTGTAAGACGGGAAGGGGGCCATGGCTACACCTTC. Encoded protein: CAWSVRREGGHGYTF.

This clone appeared a single time. The genes are TRBV2 and TRBJ2-7; 14 nucleotides match TRBD2. V shed 6 bases, J shed 6 bases, and the junction held 10 bases outside the gene matches. This CDR3 is built from 16 residues. Germline assignment: CDR1 SNHLY and CDR2 FYNNEI. CDR3: CASRDPGLAGEREQYF. CDR3 nucleotide sequence: TGTGCCAGCAGGGACCCGGGACTAGCGGGAGAACGCGAGCAGTACTTC.

The V call is TRBV7-8, the J call TRBJ1-2; 7 nucleotides align to TRBD1. Germline V gives CDR1 SGHVS, CDR2 FQNEAQ. The CDR3 extends over 14 amino acids. Trimming removed 5 bases from V and 4 bases from J; junction bases left unmatched: 7. The CDR3 spells CASSRRDRVYGYTF. The CDR3 DNA follows: TGTGCCAGCAGCCGTCGAGACAGGGTCTATGGCTACACCTTC.

This chain connects TRBV20-1 to TRBJ1-5; 7 bases are shared with TRBD1. From germline, CDR1 is DFQATT and CDR2 SNEGSKA (reference sequence). The ends lost 3 bases at V and 4 bases at J; junction bases unmatched: 9. The CDR3 spans 15 residues. As DNA, the CDR3 is TGCAGTGCTAGTAAGTATGGGACAGCGAATCAGCCCCAGCATTTT. It encodes CSASKYGTANQPQHF.

This sequence joins TRBV6-5 and TRBJ1-5; the match to TRBD1 covers 8 bases. CDR3 length: 15 residues. Germline V gene sequence: CDR1 MNHEY, CDR2 SVGAGI. J gave up 7 bases and V 9 bases, and 14 bases lay outside the gene matches. The CDR3 protein is CASRPGGQAPQPQHF. The CDR3 region has the DNA TGTGCCAGTCGTCCCGGGGGACAGGCTCCACAGCCCCAGCATTTT.

V is TRBV10-3 and J is TRBJ2-7; 7 bases line up with TRBD1. The CDR3 extends over 15 amino acids. Per germline, CDR1 ENHRY and CDR2 SYGVKD. Trimming at V came to 6 bases and at J to 10 bases, leaving 18 bases not matched to a gene. CDR3 coding DNA: TGTGCCATCAGCACCCTGGGGACAGCCACCCCCCCCCAGTACTTC. This gives the protein CAISTLGTATPPQYF.

This chain connects TRBV7-9 to TRBJ2-2; TRBD2 aligns across 7 bases. The germline V gene encodes CDR1 SEHNR and CDR2 FQNEAQ (reference sequence). The CDR3 spans 16 residues. Trimming cost V 5 bases and J 2 bases; bases outside gene matches: 8. This chain's CDR3 is CASSAEGLTNTGELFF. DNA for the CDR3: TGTGCCAGCAGCGCAGAGGGACTAACAAACACCGGGGAGCTGTTTTTT.

This chain uses TRBV9 with TRBJ2-2; 10 bases are a match to TRBD2. CDR3 length: 16 residues. Per germline, CDR1 SGDLS and CDR2 YYNGEE. V gave up 4 bases and J gave up 8 bases; unmatched junction bases: 11. The CDR3 nucleotides read TGTGCCAGCAGCCTCACTCTCTCTAGCGGGAGTGGGGAGCTGTTTTTT. Translated, it gives CASSLTLSSGSGELFF.

The chain uses TRBV19 and TRBJ2-3; maybe TRBD2 (5 bases). The CDR3 consists of 12 residues. From germline, CDR1 is LNHDA and CDR2 SQIVND (reference sequence). Trimming stripped 8 bases from V and 3 bases from J, with 9 bases between. This CDR3 is CASSSRTDTQYF. In DNA, the CDR3 is TGTGCCAGTTCTAGCAGGACAGATACGCAGTATTTT.